These T cell receptor beta chains were read from a single sample in a study of blood T cell repertoires in COVID-19. Only in-frame clones appear in the TCRdb table, and some are missing; sequencing was by immunoSEQ multiplex PCR. The sample lists fewer than 200,000 clones, roughly nine tenths seen once, with roughly 2% in the top ten. The specimen sequenced was peripheral blood. These receptors came from a man aged 18-30 years who had recovered from COVID-19. The CDR3 runs from the conserved cysteine through the conserved F or W. The D gene is left open where the match is weak. Not all rows give a size; the values are once, few, many and, for expanded clones, a class.

size	J	D	V	DNA	CDR3
NA	TRBJ2-7	NA	TRBV9	TGTGCCAGCAGCACCCTACCGGGGAGTTCCTACGAGCAGTACTTC	CASSTLPGSSYEQYF
few	TRBJ1-5	NA	TRBV2	TGTGCCAGCAGTGGGGGCCAGCCCCAGCATTTT	CASSGGQPQHF
NA	TRBJ1-4	NA	TRBV4-3	TGCGCCAGCAGAAAGGGAGGGCAGGCCTATGAAAAACTGTTTTTT	CASRKGGQAYEKLFF
once	TRBJ2-1	NA	TRBV6-1	TGTGCCAGCAGTCCGAGCCCCTTCAATGAGCAGTTCTTC	CASSPSPFNEQFF
NA	TRBJ1-1	TRBD1	TRBV4-1	TGCGCCAGCAGCCGATATTGGGACAGGGGAGTCACTGAAGCTTTCTTT	CASSRYWDRGVTEAFF
few	TRBJ1-1	TRBD1	TRBV19	TGTGCCAGTAGTGCCCGGACAGGGGAGAACACTGAAGCTTTCTTT	CASSARTGENTEAFF
NA	TRBJ1-1	NA	TRBV12-5	TGTGCTAGTGCCTCCGCAGTGAACACTGAAGCTTTCTTT	CASASAVNTEAFF
NA	TRBJ1-1	NA	TRBV29-1	TGCAGCGTTGAGCCCAGGGCAGGCACTGAAGCTTTCTTT	CSVEPRAGTEAFF
few	TRBJ2-7	TRBD1	TRBV5-4	TGTGCCAGCAGCTTGTGGGGGACAGGGACGGCAGACGAGCAGTACTTC	CASSLWGTGTADEQYF
few	TRBJ2-5	TRBD1	TRBV4-3	TGCGCCAGCAGCCAAGGGACAGGGGCAAGTCTAGCGGTACAAGAGACCCAGTACTTC	CASSQGTGASLAVQETQYF
NA	TRBJ2-5	NA	TRBV7-2	TGTGCCAGCAGCTCGACAGGGAGCGGGGAGACCCAGTACTTC	CASSSTGSGETQYF
NA	TRBJ1-3	NA	TRBV3-1/TRBV3-2	TGTGCCAGCAGCCTAAGTACGACAGGTTCCTCTGGAAACACCATATATTTT	CASSLSTTGSSGNTIYF
NA	TRBJ2-3	TRBD2	TRBV28	TGTGCCAGCAGGCTAGCGGGGGGCACAGATACGCAGTATTTT	CASRLAGGTDTQYF
NA	TRBJ2-3	NA	TRBV19	TGTGCCAGTAGTCGCGTACGAGGGGATACGCAGTATTTT	CASSRVRGDTQYF
NA	TRBJ2-3	TRBD2	TRBV7-9	TGTGCCAGCAGCCCGACCCGCCAGACTAGCGGGAGGAATCGAGATACGCAGTATTTT	CASSPTRQTSGRNRDTQYF
NA	TRBJ1-3	NA	TRBV4-2	TGTGCCAGCAGCCAAGGACCTCCCGGGCCCGGGAGCGGAAACACCATATATTTT	CASSQGPPGPGSGNTIYF
NA	TRBJ1-1	TRBD1	TRBV27	TGTGCCAGCAGTTTGGGGCAGGGGGCGCGGAGGAACACTGAAGCTTTCTTT	CASSLGQGARRNTEAFF
NA	TRBJ1-2	TRBD1	TRBV18	TGTGCCAGCTCACCAAGCCCGGACCAGGGGGGCTATGGCTACACCTTC	CASSPSPDQGGYGYTF
NA	TRBJ2-1	TRBD2	TRBV27	TGTGCCAGCAGTTTCGCGGGAGAAGGAGGCAATGAGCAGTTCTTC	CASSFAGEGGNEQFF
NA	TRBJ1-1	TRBD1	TRBV7-3	TGTGCCAGCAGCCCCGACAGGGTGTCGACTGAAGCTTTCTTT	CASSPDRVSTEAFF
NA	TRBJ1-4	NA	TRBV28	TGTGCCAGCAGTTTGCCTAGGGGGGACTACAATGAAAAACTGTTTTTT	CASSLPRGDYNEKLFF
once	TRBJ1-6	NA	TRBV6-2/TRBV6-3	TGTGCCAGCAGGCCTCCGGGACAAGATAATTCACCCCTCCACTTT	CASRPPGQDNSPLHF
NA	TRBJ1-1	NA	TRBV3-1/TRBV3-2	TGTGCCAGCAGCCAAGCCGCTGAAGCTTTCTTT	CASSQAAEAFF
NA	TRBJ1-2	NA	TRBV24-1	TGTGCCACCAGTGGCGCCGGACAGAACTATGGCTACACCTTC	CATSGAGQNYGYTF
NA	TRBJ2-7	TRBD2	TRBV27	TGTGCCAGCAGTCCAACCCGCGGGACTAGCGTCCCCTACGAGCAGTACTTC	CASSPTRGTSVPYEQYF
NA	TRBJ1-1	NA	TRBV28	TGTGCCAGCACCCCTGGGCATTCTGAAGCTTTCTTT	CASTPGHSEAFF
NA	TRBJ1-5	NA	TRBV4-2	TGTGCCAGCAGCCAAGGGGGGGGCTTGGGCAATCAGCCCCAGCATTTT	CASSQGGGLGNQPQHF
NA	TRBJ1-5	NA	TRBV19	TGTGCCAGTAGTATAGATCTTCAGGTTCATCAGCCCCAGCATTTT	CASSIDLQVHQPQHF
NA	TRBJ2-3	NA	TRBV28	TGTGCCAGCCGGTTGGCGGGAGATACGCAGTATTTT	CASRLAGDTQYF